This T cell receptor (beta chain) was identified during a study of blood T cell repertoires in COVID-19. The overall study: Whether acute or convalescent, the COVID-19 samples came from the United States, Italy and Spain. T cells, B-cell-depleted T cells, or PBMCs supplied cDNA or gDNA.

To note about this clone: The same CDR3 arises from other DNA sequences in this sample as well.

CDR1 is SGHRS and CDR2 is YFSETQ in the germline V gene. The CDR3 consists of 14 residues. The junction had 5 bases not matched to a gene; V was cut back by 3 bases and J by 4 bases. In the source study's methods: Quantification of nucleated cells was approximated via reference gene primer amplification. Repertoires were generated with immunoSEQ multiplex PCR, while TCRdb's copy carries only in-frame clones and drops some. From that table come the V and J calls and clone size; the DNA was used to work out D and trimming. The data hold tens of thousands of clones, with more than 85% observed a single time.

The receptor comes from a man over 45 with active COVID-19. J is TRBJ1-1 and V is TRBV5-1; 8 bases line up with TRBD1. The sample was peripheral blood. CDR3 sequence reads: CASSSTGAGTEAFF. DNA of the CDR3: TGCGCCAGCAGCTCGACAGGGGCAGGCACTGAAGCTTTCTTT.